Listed below are T cell receptor beta chains from one sample, sequenced in a study of blood T cell repertoires in COVID-19. TCRdb's copy holds only in-frame clones and misses some; the assay was immunoSEQ multiplex PCR. Found here are 150,000 to 200,000 clones, more than 75% of them singletons; the top ten hold about 3.5%. Sequencing was done on a sample of peripheral blood. The origin of the receptors is a man between 65 and 85 years old with acute or convalescent COVID-19. Both conserved end residues are part of each CDR3. Each record gives: V gene, clone size, J gene, D gene, CDR3 DNA, CDR3 protein. D genes are given only for firm matches. Clone size is not always given. Where it is, it says once, few, many or a class for expanded clones.

>TRBV11-2|NA|TRBJ2-1|NA
TGTGCCAGCAGCTTAAACGGTGAGCAGTTCTTC
CASSLNGEQFF
>TRBV19|NA|TRBJ2-1|TRBD2
TGTGCCAGTAGTTTACGGACTAGCGGGATAGTCTATGAGCAGTTCTTC
CASSLRTSGIVYEQFF
>TRBV29-1|NA|TRBJ2-2|NA
TGCAGCGTTAAGTCGGCGGGCACCGGGGAGCTGTTTTTT
CSVKSAGTGELFF
>TRBV7-9|NA|TRBJ2-2|TRBD2
TGTGCCAGCAGCTCTAGCGGGAGGGCCTCCGGGGAGCTGTTTTTT
CASSSSGRASGELFF
>TRBV5-1|NA|TRBJ1-6|NA
TGCGCCAGCAGCCTCGGACCGAGGGAACTCGGTTCACCCCTCCACTTT
CASSLGPRELGSPLHF
>TRBV10-3|NA|TRBJ1-1|TRBD1
TGTGCCATCAGTGGGGGACAGGGGAACACTGAAGCTTTCTTT
CAISGGQGNTEAFF
>TRBV3-1/TRBV3-2|NA|TRBJ2-7|NA
TGTGCCAGCAGCCTCCTGGACTTTTCCGAGCAGTACTTC
CASSLLDFSEQYF
>TRBV25-1|NA|TRBJ2-7|NA
TGTGCCAGCAGTGAGGCGCAGGGTTGGTACTTC
CASSEAQGWYF
>TRBV2|NA|TRBJ2-1|NA
TGTGCCAGCAGTGAAGACAGGGAGCCCTACAATGAGCAGTTCTTC
CASSEDREPYNEQFF
>TRBV6-2/TRBV6-3|once|TRBJ2-5|NA
TGTGCCAGCAGTCGCCCCCTGGCGGCGAGAGGCCAAGAGACCCAGTACTTC
CASSRPLAARGQETQYF
>TRBV5-1|NA|TRBJ1-2|NA
TGCGCCAGCAGCTTGGGAGCCGGTCTTAACTATGGCTACACCTTC
CASSLGAGLNYGYTF
>TRBV3-1/TRBV3-2|NA|TRBJ2-5|NA
TGTGCCAGCAAAGGAGAAGGAGAGACCCAGTACTTC
CASKGEGETQYF
>TRBV5-5|few|TRBJ1-1|TRBD1
TGTGCCAGCAGCAGACAGGGGGCGGGCACTGAAGCTTTCTTT
CASSRQGAGTEAFF
>TRBV24-1|NA|TRBJ2-2|TRBD2
TGTGCCACCAGTGATGAGGGACTAACGAACACCGGGGAGCTGTTTTTT
CATSDEGLTNTGELFF
>TRBV28|NA|TRBJ1-2|TRBD1
TGTGCCAGCAGTTTGGCTTCGGGACAGGGGGTTTCTGGCTACACCTTC
CASSLASGQGVSGYTF
>TRBV5-1|NA|TRBJ2-2|NA
TGCGCCAGCAGCCCCGGGATTAACACCGGGGAGCTGTTTTTT
CASSPGINTGELFF